The 30 T cell receptor beta chains below were found in one sample sequenced in a study of shared clonotypes between healthy human individuals. Generated by immunoSEQ multiplex PCR, the TCRdb table keeps only in-frame clones and is missing some. The table records some 550,000 clones, less than 98% of them present only once. The sequencing input was naive CD4+ T cells sorted from blood. The sample's subset: CD45RA+ positively selected. These TCRs come from a woman in her thirties in good health.

V is TRBV10-2 and J is TRBJ2-1; 11 bases fit TRBD2. The CDR3 is made up of 17 amino acids. The V and J ends lost 6 bases and 2 bases, in that order; junction bases with no gene match: 9. Germline assignment: CDR1 WSHSY and CDR2 SAAADI. For the CDR3, the DNA is TGCGCCAGCAGCCCCGGGGTTAGCGGGAGGGCCTACAATGAGCAGTTCTTC. This gives the protein CASSPGVSGRAYNEQFF.

This chain uses TRBV7-9 with TRBJ1-4, with D uncertain. Looked up from germline, CDR1 is SEHNR and CDR2 is FQNEAQ (reference sequence). This CDR3 is 13 amino acids long. The V end was cut by 3 bases, the J end by 12 bases, with 14 bases between. DNA of the CDR3: TGTGCCAGCAGCTTGATGAAACTCGGCGAACTGTTTTTT. This translates into CASSLMKLGELFF. The full variable domain, rest sourced from reference TRBV7-9 and TRBJ1-4, is DTGVSQNPRHKITKRGQNVTFRCDPISEHNRLYWYRQTLGQGPEFLTYFQNEAQLEKSRLLSDRFSAERPKGSFSTLEIQRTEQGDSAMYLCASSLMKLGELFFGSGTQLSVL.

This clone was counted once. The chain joins TRBV6-1 to TRBJ2-7; 7 bases match TRBD2. The CDR3 is 14 residues long. The J segment lost 2 bases and the V segment lost 4 bases, leaving 5 bases of the junction unmatched. Per the germline V gene, CDR1 is MNHNS and CDR2 is SASEGT. CDR3 nucleotide sequence: TGTGCCAGCAGTGCAACGGGGGGACCCTACGAGCAGTACTTC. Protein product: CASSATGGPYEQYF.

The chain joins TRBV19 to TRBJ1-1; D gene ambiguous. This CDR3 region has 12 residues. Looked up from germline, CDR1 is LNHDA and CDR2 is SQIVND (reference sequence). Trimming shortened V by 4 bases and J by 3 bases, and 6 bases separated the two germline ends. CDR3 loop: CASSTAYTEAFF. CDR3 sequence (DNA): TGTGCCAGTAGTACAGCGTACACTGAAGCTTTCTTT.

V and J are TRBV7-9 and TRBJ1-4; D gene unclear. V was pared by 5 bases and J by 7 bases, with 14 bases between. The CDR3 runs 14 residues. The germline V gene encodes CDR1 SEHNR and CDR2 FQNEAQ (reference sequence). This CDR3 is CASSSSGFGEKLFF. The CDR3 DNA reads as TGTGCCAGCAGCAGTTCGGGTTTCGGTGAAAAACTGTTTTTT.

CDR3: CASSTTSGGSSYNEQFF. The DNA of the CDR3 is TGTGCCAGCAGTACGACTAGCGGAGGGAGCTCCTACAATGAGCAGTTCTTC. The V gene is TRBV28, the J gene TRBJ2-1, with 9 bases fitting TRBD2. Germline CDR1 MDHEN, CDR2 SYDVKM. The CDR3 covers 17 residues. Germline trimming cut 5 bases from V and 0 bases from J; bases unmatched to any gene: 8.

The chain uses TRBV7-9 and TRBJ2-7, with 7 bases fitting TRBD1. Germline V gives CDR1 SEHNR, CDR2 FQNEAQ (reference sequence). CDR3 length: 14 residues. Trimming at V came to 3 bases and at J to 5 bases, leaving 7 bases not matched to a gene. The CDR3, as DNA: TGTGCCAGCAGCTTGGTACAGGGGTCGAACGAGCAGTACTTC. Protein product: CASSLVQGSNEQYF. Supplemented by reference TRBV7-9 and TRBJ2-7, the full variable domain reads DTGVSQNPRHKITKRGQNVTFRCDPISEHNRLYWYRQTLGQGPEFLTYFQNEAQLEKSRLLSDRFSAERPKGSFSTLEIQRTEQGDSAMYLCASSLVQGSNEQYFGPGTRLTVT.

This chain joins TRBV7-9 and TRBJ2-7; D gene uncertain. This CDR3 region has 14 residues. The germline CDR1 and CDR2 sequences are SEHNR and FQNEAQ (reference sequence). V was trimmed by 3 bases and J by 2 bases, leaving 11 bases between them. CDR3 sequence: CASSFTGDTYEQYF. Here the CDR3 DNA reads TGTGCCAGCAGCTTCACCGGAGATACCTACGAGCAGTACTTC.

The chain recombines TRBV29-1 with TRBJ1-3, with D hard to call. Germline values: CDR1 SQVTM, CDR2 ANQGSEA. Trimming removed 6 bases from V and 0 bases from J, with 9 bases in between. The CDR3 is made up of 13 amino acids. CDR3 sequence: CSVMTPSGNTIYF. In DNA form, the CDR3 reads TGCAGCGTAATGACACCCTCTGGAAACACCATATATTTT.

This clone was seen a single time. Written as DNA, the CDR3 is TGTGCCGCCAGGGAGGGACGGACATTGAACACCGGGGAGCTGTTTTTT. Its protein is CAAREGRTLNTGELFF. The chain couples TRBV6-6 to TRBJ2-2; 7 bases map to TRBD2. This CDR3 region has 16 residues. From germline, CDR1 is MNHNY and CDR2 SVGAGI (reference sequence). V was clipped by 11 bases and J by 1 base; unmatched bases: 13.

The chain joins TRBV27 to TRBJ1-1; D uncertain. The germline gives CDR1 MNHEY, CDR2 SMNVEV (reference sequence). V gave up 6 bases and J gave up 2 bases, with 16 bases separating them. The CDR3 runs 15 residues. In DNA, the CDR3 is TGTGCCAGCAGCGAAAGGTACAGTACCAACACTGAAGCTTTCTTT. Translation gives CASSERYSTNTEAFF.

Concerning this clone: A read error may account for a junction end that differs from germline. The chain employs TRBV19 and TRBJ2-1; perhaps D is TRBD1 or TRBD2 (5 bases each). The CDR3 sequence is 14 residues long. Germline CDR1 is LNHDA and CDR2 is SQIVND (reference sequence). The CDR3 DNA reads as TGTGCCAGTAGTACGGGACCCTCCCACAATGAGCAGTTCTTC. Translating it yields CASSTGPSHNEQFF.

This chain uses TRBV5-6 with TRBJ1-1; D remains ambiguous. The V gene lost 6 bases and the J gene lost 0 bases, with 9 bases spanning the gap. The CDR3 totals 13 residues. Germline CDR1 is SGHDT and CDR2 is YYEEEE. The CDR3 bases are TGTGCCAGCAAAGACTCACTGAACACTGAAGCTTTCTTT. Its translation is CASKDSLNTEAFF.

Here the CDR3 DNA reads TGTGCCAGCGGCAACGTATACCGGGACAAGCAAGAGACCCAGTACTTC. Protein: CASGNVYRDKQETQYF. The rearrangement links TRBV7-9 to TRBJ2-5, with D tentatively TRBD1 (6 bases). The germline CDR1 and CDR2 sequences are SEHNR and FQNEAQ (reference sequence). The CDR3 spans 16 residues. Trimming pared 8 bases from V and 2 bases from J, leaving 21 bases between.

V gene TRBV11-2 combines with J gene TRBJ2-7, with TRBD1 matching 7 bases. The CDR3 is 14 residues long. The germline V gene encodes CDR1 SGHAT and CDR2 FQNNGV. V shed 3 bases and J 7 bases; nucleotides not matched to a gene: 9. CDR3 sequence (DNA): TGTGCCAGCAGCTTCGGCCAGGGGGTACTTGAGCAGTACTTC. Protein product: CASSFGQGVLEQYF.

The chain is built from TRBV4-1 and TRBJ2-1; 14 bases are shared with TRBD2. With 2 bases clipped from V and 9 bases from J, the junction kept 9 bases outside the gene matches. There are 17 residues in the CDR3. The germline V gene encodes CDR1 MGHRA and CDR2 YSYEKL. CDR3 in amino acids: CASSQPPGTSGGLEQFF. The CDR3 nucleotides are TGCGCCAGCAGCCAACCGCCCGGGACTAGCGGGGGTCTTGAGCAGTTCTTC.

This chain connects TRBV11-2 to TRBJ1-3; 7 positions agree with TRBD1. In germline, CDR1 is SGHAT, CDR2 FQNNGV. V lost 2 bases, J lost 4 bases, and 2 bases stayed unmatched. The CDR3 is 14 residues long. CDR3: CASSLNRGGNTIYF. CDR3 in DNA: TGTGCCAGCAGCTTAAACAGGGGAGGAAACACCATATATTTT. Complete variable domain (other parts from reference TRBV11-2 and TRBJ1-3): EAGVAQSPRYKIIEKRQSVAFWCNPISGHATLYWYQQILGQGPKLLIQFQNNGVVDDSQLPKDRFSAERLKGVDSTLKIQPAKLEDSAVYLCASSLNRGGNTIYFGEGSWLTVV.

V is TRBV5-1 and J is TRBJ1-4; TRBD1 might be the D (5 bases). This CDR3 has 13 residues. Germline assignment: CDR1 SGHRS and CDR2 YFSETQ. V lost 7 bases and J 11 bases, leaving 18 bases between the germline ends. CDR3 bases: TGCGCCAGCTCTCGGGGGGAAGGAGTTAAACTGTTTTTT. Its translation is CASSRGEGVKLFF.

This chain links TRBV2 with TRBJ1-2; 8 bases line up with TRBD1. CDR3 length: 14 amino acids. The germline gives CDR1 SNHLY, CDR2 FYNNEI. The V segment lost 5 bases and the J segment 4 bases; nucleotides outside the gene matches: 6. The CDR3 coding sequence is TGTGCCAGCAGTAAACAGGGGGACCGCTATGGCTACACCTTC. Amino acids: CASSKQGDRYGYTF.

The chain has TRBV19 and TRBJ1-4, with TRBD1 matching over 8 bases. There are 18 residues in the CDR3. V shed 5 bases and J 10 bases; nucleotides not matched to a gene: 21. Germline lookup yields CDR1 LNHDA and CDR2 SQIVND (reference sequence). This CDR3 reads CASSAGQGLGRAARKLFF. CDR3 nucleotides: TGTGCCAGTAGTGCAGGACAGGGTTTAGGTCGAGCCGCCAGAAAACTGTTTTTT.

CDR3 DNA: TGTGCCAGCAGTGAACTAGCGGGAGGAGACGGGGAGCTGTTTTTT. Amino acid sequence: CASSELAGGDGELFF. The rearrangement uses TRBV6-1 and TRBJ2-2; 11 bases match TRBD2. Germline V gene lookup returns CDR1 MNHNS and CDR2 SASEGT. V gave up 2 bases and J gave up 7 bases; unmatched junction bases: 3. The CDR3 loop spans 15 amino acids.

The CDR3: CASGFYEQYF. CDR3 sequence (DNA): TGTGCCAGCGGGTTTTACGAGCAGTACTTC. The gene calls are TRBV28 and TRBJ2-7; D is unclear. The length of the CDR3 is 10 residues. The germline CDR1 and CDR2 sequences are MDHEN and SYDVKM. V was cut by 8 bases and J by 4 bases, with 6 bases left in between.

This clone was seen a single time. The chain employs TRBV4-1 and TRBJ2-2, with TRBD2 identical over 10 bases. The V gene's germline CDR1 is MGHRA and CDR2 YSYEKL. The V and J ends lost 4 bases and 4 bases, in that order; junction bases with no gene match: 12. This CDR3 is 18 amino acids long. CDR3 sequence (DNA): TGCGCCAGCAGCCTCAGACTAGCGGGCCTCGGGAGCACCGGGGAGCTGTTTTTT. Amino acid sequence: CASSLRLAGLGSTGELFF.

This clone appeared a single time. V and J are TRBV2 and TRBJ2-4, with D maybe TRBD2 (6 bases). The germline V gene has CDR1 SNHLY and CDR2 FYNNEI. There are 16 residues in the CDR3. The V gene lost 3 bases and the J gene lost 6 bases, with 18 bases spanning the gap. CDR3 nucleotide sequence: TGTGCCAGCAGTGATCCAGGCGAGCGGAGGGGAAACATTCAGTACTTC. As protein: CASSDPGERRGNIQYF.

The genes are TRBV18 and TRBJ2-5; a possible D gene is TRBD2 (6 bases). Germline V gene data show CDR1 as KGHSH and CDR2 as LQKENI. This CDR3 spans 15 amino acids. Trimming stripped 1 base from V and 2 bases from J, with 11 bases between. The CDR3 loop is CASSPLSGPQETQYF. As DNA, the CDR3 is TGTGCCAGCTCACCACTAAGCGGGCCACAAGAGACCCAGTACTTC.

The rearrangement links TRBV7-8 to TRBJ2-7; 8 bases agree with TRBD2. V lost 5 bases and J lost 0; bases outside the gene matches: 12. There are 17 residues in the CDR3. Germline V lookup: CDR1 SGHVS, CDR2 FQNEAQ. The DNA for the CDR3 is TGTGCCAGCAGCCCCCGTATTGTCGGGAGGGACTCCTACGAGCAGTACTTC. It codes for CASSPRIVGRDSYEQYF.

The rearrangement joins TRBV2 to TRBJ1-5; the match to TRBD1 covers 7 bases. The CDR3 contains 15 residues. Germline CDR1 reads SNHLY; CDR2 reads FYNNEI. The V gene end was trimmed by 8 bases and the J gene end by 0 bases; junction bases not matched to a gene: 7. CDR3 DNA sequence: TGTGCCAGCGGAATGAACAGGGGTAGCAATCAGCCCCAGCATTTT. This sequence encodes CASGMNRGSNQPQHF.

DNA for the CDR3: TGTGCCAGCACCTCTGTGATGGGCTACACCTTC. Encoded protein: CASTSVMGYTF. The genes are TRBV28 and TRBJ1-2; D is unclear. CDR1 is MDHEN and CDR2 is SYDVKM in the germline V gene. This CDR3 has 11 amino acids. The V end was cut by 7 bases, the J end by 8 bases, with 11 bases between.

The chain carries TRBV28 and TRBJ2-5, with D perhaps matching TRBD1 or TRBD2 (5 bases each). The end of the DNA fits TRBJ2-7 better, so the J call may be wrong. The CDR3 loop spans 14 amino acids. The germline gives CDR1 MDHEN, CDR2 SYDVKM. CDR3 sequence (DNA): TGTGCCAGCAGTTTAGAGGGACGGAACTACGAGCAGTACTTC. Translation: CASSLEGRNYEQYF.

V is TRBV5-5 and J is TRBJ2-7; D not certain. Trimming took off 3 bases at V and 5 bases at J, with 12 bases between the two ends. The CDR3 is 13 residues long. The germline V gene has CDR1 SGHKS and CDR2 YYEKEE (reference sequence). CDR3 DNA: TGTGCCAGCAGCTCCCCGCCGCAGGACGAGCAGTACTTC. Its protein is CASSSPPQDEQYF. The full variable domain, its missing parts supplied by reference TRBV5-5 and TRBJ2-7, is DAGVTQSPTHLIKTRGQQVTLRCSPISGHKSVSWYQQVLGQGPQFIFQYYEKEERGRGNFPDRFSARQFPNYSSELNVNALLLGDSALYLCASSSPPQDEQYFGPGTRLTVT.